This T cell receptor beta chain was documented in a study of shared clonotypes between healthy human individuals. Study information: Researchers assigned three CD4 naive, three CD4 memory, two CD8 naive and one CD8 memory plate to each donor.

Using immunoSEQ multiplex PCR, the repertoire was profiled, and TCRdb retains in-frame clones only, with some absent. The top ten clones hold about 2% of a sample with 640,000 or so clones, roughly 78% of them seen once. Trimming removed 0 bases from V and 1 base from J, with 5 bases in between. This CDR3 spans 14 amino acids. Germline CDR1 and CDR2: SGHTA and FQGTGA. The TCR comes from a woman younger than 45 in good health. The V call is TRBV7-3, the J call TRBJ2-3, with TRBD1 as a possible D gene (5 bases). The specimen was memory CD4+ T cells sorted from blood. The subset: CD45RA-negative fraction. The CDR3 region has the DNA TGTGCCAGCAGCTTAACAGGGGGCACAGATACGCAGTATTTT. The encoded protein is CASSLTGGTDTQYF.